The entry below describes one T cell receptor beta chain. Its specificity is unknown. CDR3 length: 14 amino acids. The V gene's germline CDR1 is SGHTA and CDR2 FQGNSA. Deletions cut 1 base from V and 5 bases from J, with 8 bases between. These data belong to a study of vaccination effects on CD4 cells after COVID-19. Assay used: immunoSEQ multiplex PCR; TCRdb lists only in-frame clones, some missing. The repertoire holds more than 30,000 clones, with about four fifths as singletons. CD4+ T cell isolation took place after about nine days of culture. This TCR derives from a human donor who received a COVID-19 vaccine. The chain uses TRBV7-2 and TRBJ2-2; D is ambiguous. The source was CD4+ T cells from PBMCs cultured without peptide, collected before COVID-19 vaccination. The CDR3: CASSLVAPTGELFF. The CDR3 nucleotides read TGTGCCAGCAGCTTAGTTGCGCCGACCGGGGAGCTGTTTTTT.